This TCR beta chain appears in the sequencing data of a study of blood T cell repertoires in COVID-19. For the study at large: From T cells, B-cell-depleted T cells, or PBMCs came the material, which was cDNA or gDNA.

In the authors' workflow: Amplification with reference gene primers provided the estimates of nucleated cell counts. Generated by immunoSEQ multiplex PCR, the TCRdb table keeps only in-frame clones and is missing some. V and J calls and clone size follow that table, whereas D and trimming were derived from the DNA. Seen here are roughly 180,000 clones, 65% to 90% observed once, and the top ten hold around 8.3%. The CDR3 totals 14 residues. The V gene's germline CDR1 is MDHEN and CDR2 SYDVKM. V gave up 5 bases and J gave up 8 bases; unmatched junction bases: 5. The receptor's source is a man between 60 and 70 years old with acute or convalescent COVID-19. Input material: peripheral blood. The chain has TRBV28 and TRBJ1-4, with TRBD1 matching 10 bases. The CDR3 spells CASSLDRGREKLFF. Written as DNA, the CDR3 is TGTGCCAGCAGTCTCGACAGGGGGCGCGAAAAACTGTTTTTT.